This record concerns one TCR beta chain sequence. The data originate from a study of graft-versus-host responses after intestinal transplantation. Turning to the study itself: Each transplant was multivisceral, liver-intestinal, or isolated intestinal.

The V and J ends lost 6 bases and 6 bases, in that order; junction bases with no gene match: 5. The CDR3 is 13 amino acids. Germline CDR1 SNHLY, CDR2 FYNNEI. The table came from immunoSEQ multiplex PCR; TCRdb's copy has only in-frame clones and leaves some out. The sample carries around 54,000 clones, 91% recorded once. The genes are TRBV2 and TRBJ2-3; 8 positions match TRBD2. This clonotype originated in a human patient who received an intestinal transplant, so some T cells may come from the graft donor. This sample comprised PBMCs, obtained about 93 weeks after intestinal transplant. CDR3 in amino acids: CASRGTSKDTQYF. In nucleotides, the CDR3 is TGTGCCAGCAGGGGGACTAGTAAGGATACGCAGTATTTT.